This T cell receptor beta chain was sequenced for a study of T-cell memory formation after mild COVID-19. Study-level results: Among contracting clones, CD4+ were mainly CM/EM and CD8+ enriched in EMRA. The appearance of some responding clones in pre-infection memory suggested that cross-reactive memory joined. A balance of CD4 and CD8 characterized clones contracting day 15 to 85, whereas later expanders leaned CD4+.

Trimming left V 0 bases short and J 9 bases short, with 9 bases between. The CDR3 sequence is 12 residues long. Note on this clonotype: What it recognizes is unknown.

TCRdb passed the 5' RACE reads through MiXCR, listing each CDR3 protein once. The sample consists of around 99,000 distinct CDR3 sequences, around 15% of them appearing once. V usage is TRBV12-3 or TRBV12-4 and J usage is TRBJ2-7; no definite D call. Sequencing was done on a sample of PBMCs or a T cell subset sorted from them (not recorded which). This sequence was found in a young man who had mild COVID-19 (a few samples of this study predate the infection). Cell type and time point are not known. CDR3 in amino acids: CASSLAALGQYF. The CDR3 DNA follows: TGTGCCAGCAGTTTAGCGGCATTGGGGCAGTACTTC.